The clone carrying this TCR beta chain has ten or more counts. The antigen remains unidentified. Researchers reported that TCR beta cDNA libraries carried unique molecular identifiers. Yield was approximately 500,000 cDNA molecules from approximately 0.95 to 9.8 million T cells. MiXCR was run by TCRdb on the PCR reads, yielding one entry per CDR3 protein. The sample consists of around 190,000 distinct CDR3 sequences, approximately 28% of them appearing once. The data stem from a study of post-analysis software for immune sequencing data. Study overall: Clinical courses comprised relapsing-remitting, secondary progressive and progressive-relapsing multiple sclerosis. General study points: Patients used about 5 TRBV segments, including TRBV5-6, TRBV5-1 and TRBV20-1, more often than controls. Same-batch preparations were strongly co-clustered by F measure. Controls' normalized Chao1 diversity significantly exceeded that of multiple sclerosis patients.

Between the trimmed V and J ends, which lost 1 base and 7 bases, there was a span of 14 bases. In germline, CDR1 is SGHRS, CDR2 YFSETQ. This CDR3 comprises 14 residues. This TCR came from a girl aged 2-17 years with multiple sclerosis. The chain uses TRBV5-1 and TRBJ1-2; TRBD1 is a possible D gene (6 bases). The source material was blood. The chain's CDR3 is CASSLRPQGRGYTF. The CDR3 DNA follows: TGCGCCAGCAGCTTGCGTCCACAGGGACGTGGCTACACCTTC. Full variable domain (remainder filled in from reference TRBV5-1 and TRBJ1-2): KAGVTQTPRYLIKTRGQQVTLSCSPISGHRSVSWYQQTPGQGLQFLFEYFSETQRNKGNFPGRFSGRQFSNSRSEMNVSTLELGDSALYLCASSLRPQGRGYTFGSGTRLTVV.